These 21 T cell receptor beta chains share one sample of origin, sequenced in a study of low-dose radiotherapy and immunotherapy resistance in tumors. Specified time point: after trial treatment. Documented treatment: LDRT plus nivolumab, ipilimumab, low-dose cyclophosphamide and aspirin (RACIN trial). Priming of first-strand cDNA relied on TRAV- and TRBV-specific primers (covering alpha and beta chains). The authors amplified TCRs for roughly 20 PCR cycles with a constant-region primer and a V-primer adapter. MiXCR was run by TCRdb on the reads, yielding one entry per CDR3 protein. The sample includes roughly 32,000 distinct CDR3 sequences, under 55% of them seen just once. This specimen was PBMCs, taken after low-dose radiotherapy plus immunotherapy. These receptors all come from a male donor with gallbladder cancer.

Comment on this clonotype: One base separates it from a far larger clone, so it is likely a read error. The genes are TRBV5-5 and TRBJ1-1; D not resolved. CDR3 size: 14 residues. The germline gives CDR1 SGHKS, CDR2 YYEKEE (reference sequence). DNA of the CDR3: TGTACCAGCAGCTTGGCCGGACGGGGCACTGAAGCTTTCTTT. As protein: CTSSLAGRGTEAFF.

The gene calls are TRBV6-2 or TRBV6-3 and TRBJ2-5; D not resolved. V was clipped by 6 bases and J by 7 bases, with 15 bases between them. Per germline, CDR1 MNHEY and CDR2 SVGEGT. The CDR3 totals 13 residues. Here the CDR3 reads CASRQGLLGTQYF. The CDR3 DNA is TGTGCCAGCAGGCAAGGGCTGTTAGGGACCCAGTACTTC.

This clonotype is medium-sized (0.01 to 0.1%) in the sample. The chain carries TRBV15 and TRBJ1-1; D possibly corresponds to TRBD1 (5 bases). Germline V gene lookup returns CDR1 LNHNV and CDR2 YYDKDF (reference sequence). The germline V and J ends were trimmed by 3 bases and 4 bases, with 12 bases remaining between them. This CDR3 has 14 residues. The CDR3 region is CATSSSQGFTEAFF. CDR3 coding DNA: TGTGCCACCAGCAGTTCGCAGGGATTCACTGAAGCTTTCTTT.

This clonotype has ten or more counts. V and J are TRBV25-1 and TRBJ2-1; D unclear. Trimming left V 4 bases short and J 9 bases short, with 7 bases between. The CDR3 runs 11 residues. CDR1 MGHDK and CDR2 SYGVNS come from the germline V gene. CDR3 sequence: CASSGGFEQFF. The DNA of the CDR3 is TGTGCCAGCAGTGGGGGATTTGAGCAGTTCTTC.

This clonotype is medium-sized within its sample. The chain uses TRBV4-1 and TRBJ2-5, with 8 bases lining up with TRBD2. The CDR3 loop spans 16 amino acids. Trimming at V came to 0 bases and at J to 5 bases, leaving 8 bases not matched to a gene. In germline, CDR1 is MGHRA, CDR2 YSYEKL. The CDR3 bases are TGCGCCAGCAGCCAAGACCCAGCGGGAGTGGGGGAGACCCAGTACTTC. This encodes CASSQDPAGVGETQYF.

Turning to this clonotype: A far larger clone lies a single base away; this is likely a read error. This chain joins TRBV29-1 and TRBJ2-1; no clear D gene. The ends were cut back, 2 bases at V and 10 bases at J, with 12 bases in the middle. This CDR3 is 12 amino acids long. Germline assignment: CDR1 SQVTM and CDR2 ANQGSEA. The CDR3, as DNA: TGCAGCGTTGAAACAGTCTCCTACGAGCAGTTCTTC. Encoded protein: CSVETVSYEQFF.

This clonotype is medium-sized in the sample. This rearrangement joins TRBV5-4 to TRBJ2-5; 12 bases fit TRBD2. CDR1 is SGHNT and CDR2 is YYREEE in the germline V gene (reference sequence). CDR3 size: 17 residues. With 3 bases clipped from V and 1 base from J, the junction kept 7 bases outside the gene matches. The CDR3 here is CASSSSSGRAAQETQYF. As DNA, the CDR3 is TGTGCCAGCAGCTCCTCTAGCGGGAGGGCCGCCCAAGAGACCCAGTACTTC.

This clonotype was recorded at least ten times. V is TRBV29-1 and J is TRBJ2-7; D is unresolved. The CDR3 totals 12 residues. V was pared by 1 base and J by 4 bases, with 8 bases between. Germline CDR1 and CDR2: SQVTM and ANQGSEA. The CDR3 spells CSVEVRRYEQYF. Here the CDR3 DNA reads TGCAGCGTTGAAGTTCGAAGATACGAGCAGTACTTC.

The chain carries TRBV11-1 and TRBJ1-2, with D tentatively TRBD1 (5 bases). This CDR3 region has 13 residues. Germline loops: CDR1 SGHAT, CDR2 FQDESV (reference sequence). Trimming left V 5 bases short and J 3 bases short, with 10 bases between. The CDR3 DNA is TGTGCCAGCAGCCCGGGACGGGACTATGGCTACACCTTC. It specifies CASSPGRDYGYTF.

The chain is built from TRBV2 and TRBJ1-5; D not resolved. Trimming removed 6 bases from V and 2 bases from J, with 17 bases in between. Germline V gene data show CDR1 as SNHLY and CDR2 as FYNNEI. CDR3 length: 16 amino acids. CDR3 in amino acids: CASRESLGSGNQPQHF. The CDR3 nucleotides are TGTGCCAGCAGGGAAAGTTTAGGGAGTGGCAATCAGCCCCAGCATTTT.

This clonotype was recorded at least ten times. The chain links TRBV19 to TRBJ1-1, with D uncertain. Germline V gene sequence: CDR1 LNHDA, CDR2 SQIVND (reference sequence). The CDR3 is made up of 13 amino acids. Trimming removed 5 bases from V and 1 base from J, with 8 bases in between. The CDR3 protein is CASSAQKNTEAFF. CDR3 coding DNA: TGTGCCAGTAGTGCGCAAAAGAACACTGAAGCTTTCTTT.

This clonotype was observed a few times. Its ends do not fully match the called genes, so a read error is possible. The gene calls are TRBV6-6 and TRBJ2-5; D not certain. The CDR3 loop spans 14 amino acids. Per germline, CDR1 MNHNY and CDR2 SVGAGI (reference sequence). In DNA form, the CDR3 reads TGTGCCAGCAGCCCCGGGTCAATCCAACAGACCCAGTACTTC. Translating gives CASSPGSIQQTQYF.

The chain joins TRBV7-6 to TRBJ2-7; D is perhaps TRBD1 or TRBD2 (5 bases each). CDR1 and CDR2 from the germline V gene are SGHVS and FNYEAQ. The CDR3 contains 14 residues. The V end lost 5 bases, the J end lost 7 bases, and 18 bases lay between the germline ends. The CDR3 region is CASSRDVEGYEQYF. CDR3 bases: TGTGCCAGCAGCCGAGACGTCGAGGGGTATGAGCAGTACTTC.

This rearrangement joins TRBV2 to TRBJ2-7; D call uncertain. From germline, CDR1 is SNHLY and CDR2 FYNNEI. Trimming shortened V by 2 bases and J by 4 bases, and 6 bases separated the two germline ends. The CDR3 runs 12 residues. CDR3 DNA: TGTGCCAGCAGTGAAATCGGTTACGAGCAGTACTTC. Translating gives CASSEIGYEQYF.

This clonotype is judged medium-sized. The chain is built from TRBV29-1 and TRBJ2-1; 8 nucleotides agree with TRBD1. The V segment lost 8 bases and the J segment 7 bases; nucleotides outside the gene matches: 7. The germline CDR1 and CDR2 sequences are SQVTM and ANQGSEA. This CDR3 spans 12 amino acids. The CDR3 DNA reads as TGCAGCTTTCCAGGGGGCTCTAATGAGCAGTTCTTC. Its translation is CSFPGGSNEQFF.

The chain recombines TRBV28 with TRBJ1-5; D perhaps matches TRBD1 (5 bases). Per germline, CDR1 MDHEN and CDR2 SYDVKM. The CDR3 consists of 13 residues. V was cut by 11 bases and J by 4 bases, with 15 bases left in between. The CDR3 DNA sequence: TGTGCCGGGGGGACCGACACGAATCAGCCCCAGCATTTT. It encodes CAGGTDTNQPQHF.

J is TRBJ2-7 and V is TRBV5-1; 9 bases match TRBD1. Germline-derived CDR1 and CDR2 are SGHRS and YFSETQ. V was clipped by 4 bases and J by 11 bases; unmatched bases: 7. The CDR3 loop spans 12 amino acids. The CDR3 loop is CASSLGTGSEYF. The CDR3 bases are TGCGCCAGCAGCCTAGGGACAGGGAGTGAGTACTTC.

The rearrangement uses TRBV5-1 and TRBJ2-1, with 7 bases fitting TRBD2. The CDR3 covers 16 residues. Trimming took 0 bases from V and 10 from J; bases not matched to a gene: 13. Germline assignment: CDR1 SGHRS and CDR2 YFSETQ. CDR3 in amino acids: CASSLAVVAGGLEQFF. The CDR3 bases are TGCGCCAGCAGCTTGGCCGTGGTAGCGGGCGGCCTCGAGCAGTTCTTC. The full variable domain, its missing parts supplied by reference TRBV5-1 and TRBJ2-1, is KAGVTQTPRYLIKTRGQQVTLSCSPISGHRSVSWYQQTPGQGLQFLFEYFSETQRNKGNFPGRFSGRQFSNSRSEMNVSTLELGDSALYLCASSLAVVAGGLEQFFGPGTRLTVL.

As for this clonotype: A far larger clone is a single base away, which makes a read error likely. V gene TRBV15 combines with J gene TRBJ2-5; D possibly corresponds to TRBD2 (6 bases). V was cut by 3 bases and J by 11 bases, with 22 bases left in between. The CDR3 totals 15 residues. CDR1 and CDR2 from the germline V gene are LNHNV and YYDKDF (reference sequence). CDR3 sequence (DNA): TGTGCCACCAGCAGGATTTCGGGGGTGGGGGGTGAGCAGTACTTC. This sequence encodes CATSRISGVGGEQYF.

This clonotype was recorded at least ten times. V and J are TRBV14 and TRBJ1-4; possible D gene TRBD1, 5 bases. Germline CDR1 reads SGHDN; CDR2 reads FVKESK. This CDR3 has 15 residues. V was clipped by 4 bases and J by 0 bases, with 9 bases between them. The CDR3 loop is CASSRTTATNEKLFF. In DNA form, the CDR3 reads TGTGCCAGCAGCCGCACGACAGCAACTAATGAAAAACTGTTTTTT.

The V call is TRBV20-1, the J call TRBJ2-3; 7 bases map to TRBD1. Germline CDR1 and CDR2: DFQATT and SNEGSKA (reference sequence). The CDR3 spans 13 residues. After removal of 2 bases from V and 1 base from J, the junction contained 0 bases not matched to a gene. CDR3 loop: CSARTGGTDTQYF. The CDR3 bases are TGCAGTGCTAGAACAGGGGGCACAGATACGCAGTATTTT.